The 32 T cell receptor beta chains in this list originate from one sample, sequenced in a study of cytomegalovirus exposure and HLA in healthy donors. PCR employed 60 Vbeta and 13 Jbeta primers. TCRdb keeps only in-frame clones here, not all; method: immunoSEQ multiplex PCR. The repertoire holds more than 65,000 clones, with approximately 83% as singletons. Specimen: PBMCs. These receptors were obtained from a man aged 40-49 years in good health and CMV-seronegative.

This clone has a handful of counts. DNA of the CDR3: TGTGCCAGTATCCCAGACAGGACGCGGCGGTTTGGCTATGGCTACACCTTC. It encodes CASIPDRTRRFGYGYTF. The rearrangement joins TRBV19 to TRBJ1-2; D perhaps matches TRBD1 (6 bases). V lost 7 bases to trimming and J lost 4 bases, with 25 bases between them. Germline V lookup: CDR1 LNHDA, CDR2 SQIVND (reference sequence). The CDR3 is 17 amino acids.

The chain employs TRBV12-5 and TRBJ2-1; a possible D gene is TRBD1 (5 bases). This CDR3 is 16 amino acids long. Trimming took 0 bases from V and 5 from J, leaving 14 bases between them. CDR1 is LGHNT and CDR2 is FRNRAP in the germline V gene. The CDR3 nucleotides are TGTGCTAGTGGTTTGGTACGCCAGGGTCTCCACAATGAGCAGTTCTTC. Amino acid sequence: CASGLVRQGLHNEQFF.

The chain uses TRBV7-6 and TRBJ2-7; 11 bases are a match to TRBD2. The V gene's germline CDR1 is SGHVS and CDR2 FNYEAQ. The CDR3 contains 17 residues. Trimming removed 5 bases from V and 1 base from J; junction bases left unmatched: 10. This chain's CDR3 is CASSTRPTSGVSYEQYF. Written as DNA, the CDR3 is TGTGCCAGCAGCACCCGCCCGACTAGCGGGGTATCCTACGAGCAGTACTTC.

This chain uses TRBV10-3 with TRBJ1-5; tentatively, D is TRBD1 (5 bases). This CDR3 region has 14 residues. V shed 3 bases and J shed 2 bases, with 8 bases lying between them. The germline CDR1 and CDR2 sequences are ENHRY and SYGVKD. CDR3: CAISDGRGNQPQHF. The CDR3 nucleotides are TGTGCCATCAGTGATGGCAGGGGCAATCAGCCCCAGCATTTT.

The chain is built from TRBV4-3 and TRBJ1-4; D unclear. V was trimmed by 1 base and J by 6 bases, leaving 12 bases between them. This CDR3 is 15 amino acids long. The germline V gene has CDR1 LGHNA and CDR2 YSLEER. CDR3 sequence (DNA): TGCGCCAGCAGCCAAGGCGTACCTCGGGATGAAAAACTGTTTTTT. It yields the protein CASSQGVPRDEKLFF.

This rearrangement joins TRBV5-1 to TRBJ1-5; D is possibly TRBD1 (6 bases). V lost 4 bases and J 3 bases, leaving 11 bases between the germline ends. This CDR3 comprises 14 residues. The germline V gene encodes CDR1 SGHRS and CDR2 YFSETQ. The CDR3 spells CASSPDSLNQPQHF. The CDR3 DNA is TGCGCCAGCAGCCCGGACAGCCTCAATCAGCCCCAGCATTTT.

The V call is TRBV5-1, the J call TRBJ1-5; 7 nucleotides match TRBD1. The J segment lost 4 bases and the V segment lost 3 bases, leaving 7 bases of the junction unmatched. In germline, CDR1 is SGHRS, CDR2 YFSETQ. The length of the CDR3 is 15 residues. The CDR3 is CASSSTGQRNQPQHF. The CDR3 region has the DNA TGCGCCAGCAGCTCAACGGGACAGAGAAATCAGCCCCAGCATTTT.

The chain couples TRBV4-1 to TRBJ2-5; tentative D call: TRBD1 (6 bases). The germline gives CDR1 MGHRA, CDR2 YSYEKL. The CDR3 sequence is 18 residues long. V lost 2 bases and J 2 bases, leaving 21 bases between the germline ends. CDR3 bases: TGCGCCAGCAGCCAAAGAGTCTTCGGACAGCGAAAGCAAGAGACCCAGTACTTC. It yields the protein CASSQRVFGQRKQETQYF.

This clone was seen just once. V is TRBV7-3 and J is TRBJ2-1; 8 positions agree with TRBD1. After removal of 4 bases from V and 5 bases from J, the junction contained 19 bases not matched to a gene. CDR1 is SGHTA and CDR2 is FQGTGA in the germline V gene. The length of the CDR3 is 19 residues. CDR3 nucleotide sequence: TGTGCCAGCAGCTCATCCCACTTCGTGGACAGGGTAATTCACAATGAGCAGTTCTTC. As protein: CASSSSHFVDRVIHNEQFF.

This sequence joins TRBV5-8 and TRBJ1-2; 7 bases are a match to TRBD1. After removal of 5 bases from V and 7 bases from J, the junction contained 2 bases not matched to a gene. This CDR3 is 11 amino acids long. Germline CDR1 SGHTS, CDR2 YDEGEE. The CDR3 is CASRQGFGYTF. In nucleotides, the CDR3 is TGTGCCAGCAGACAGGGGTTTGGCTACACCTTC.

This clone came up once. At the DNA level, this CDR3 is encoded by other sequences in the same sample as well. V and J are TRBV9 and TRBJ1-5, with D tentatively TRBD1 (5 bases). Per the germline V gene, CDR1 is SGDLS and CDR2 is YYNGEE. V dropped 0 bases and J dropped 4 bases, with 8 bases sitting between them. The CDR3 contains 14 residues. The CDR3 nucleotides read TGTGCCAGCAGCGTAGATGGGGCAAATCAGCCCCAGCATTTT. Amino acid sequence: CASSVDGANQPQHF.

This clone occurred a few times. This chain joins TRBV2 and TRBJ1-2; D ambiguous. The CDR3 length is 14 residues. Per the germline V gene, CDR1 is SNHLY and CDR2 is FYNNEI. Trimming removed 0 bases from V and 4 bases from J, with 9 bases in between. The CDR3 DNA follows: TGTGCCAGCAGTGAAGCGGGAGAAACCTATGGCTACACCTTC. As protein: CASSEAGETYGYTF.

This clone was detected only a few times. The V and J genes are TRBV6-5 and TRBJ2-1; no clear D gene. The CDR3 is 14 residues long. The ends were cut back, 6 bases at V and 9 bases at J, with 18 bases in the middle. CDR1 MNHEY and CDR2 SVGAGI come from the germline V gene. The CDR3 protein is CASRPPPPLGEQFF. CDR3 in DNA: TGTGCCAGCAGGCCCCCCCCTCCCCTCGGTGAGCAGTTCTTC.

The chain couples TRBV11-2 to TRBJ2-3; 8 positions agree with TRBD2. The ends lost 5 bases at V and 4 bases at J; junction bases unmatched: 11. CDR3 length: 16 amino acids. Germline loops: CDR1 SGHAT, CDR2 FQNNGV. CDR3 loop: CASSRIAGGRADTQYF. In nucleotides, the CDR3 is TGTGCCAGCAGCAGAATCGCGGGGGGTCGCGCAGATACGCAGTATTTT.

The chain has TRBV28 and TRBJ1-3; D is uncertain. Germline CDR1 MDHEN, CDR2 SYDVKM. This CDR3 is built from 14 residues. V lost 6 bases, J lost 1 base, and 10 bases lay in between. The CDR3 DNA reads as TGTGCCAGCAGAGAGGCGAGATCTGGAAACACCATATATTTT. This codes for CASREARSGNTIYF.

The V call is TRBV29-1, the J call TRBJ2-5; a weak D match, TRBD1 (7 bases). The CDR3 covers 14 residues. CDR1 SQVTM and CDR2 ANQGSEA come from the germline V gene. V lost 2 bases to trimming and J lost 11 bases, with 21 bases between them. The CDR3 protein is CSVERRDRGFEQYF. The CDR3 nucleotides read TGCAGCGTTGAAAGGCGGGACAGAGGGTTTGAGCAGTACTTC.

This rearrangement joins TRBV6-4 to TRBJ2-2, with D maybe TRBD2 (6 bases). Trimming shortened V by 2 bases and J by 4 bases, and 14 bases separated the two germline ends. This CDR3 has 16 residues. Germline values: CDR1 MRHNA, CDR2 SNTAGT. As DNA, the CDR3 is TGTGCCAGCAGTGACGGGGCGGGGAAGACCACCGGGGAGCTGTTTTTT. This translates into CASSDGAGKTTGELFF.

This chain joins TRBV7-6 and TRBJ1-1; 7 bases align to TRBD1. The CDR3 covers 14 residues. The ends lost 5 bases at V and 0 bases at J; junction bases unmatched: 3. The V gene's germline CDR1 is SGHVS and CDR2 FNYEAQ. This chain's CDR3 is CASSRQGMNTEAFF. CDR3 in DNA: TGTGCCAGCAGCCGACAGGGTATGAACACTGAAGCTTTCTTT.

About this clone itself: Other nucleotide sequences from this sample produce the same CDR3. The chain combines TRBV30 with TRBJ1-2; D perhaps matches TRBD1 (5 bases). The germline V and J ends were trimmed by 0 bases and 8 bases, with 7 bases remaining between them. Looked up from germline, CDR1 is GTSNPN and CDR2 is SVGIG (reference sequence). The CDR3 is 11 amino acids. In DNA form, the CDR3 reads TGTGCCTGGAGTGTCCAGGGAGGCTACACCTTC. Protein sequence: CAWSVQGGYTF. Supplemented by reference TRBV30 and TRBJ1-2, the full variable domain reads SQTIHQWPATLVQPVGSPLSLECTVEGTSNPNLYWYRQAAGRGLQLLFYSVGIGQISSEVPQNLSASRPQDRQFILSSKKLLLSDSGFYLCAWSVQGGYTFGSGTRLTVV.

The chain links TRBV10-3 to TRBJ1-2; D remains unclear. Trimming removed 8 bases at V and 8 bases at J, with 15 bases between. The CDR3 spans 12 residues. From germline, CDR1 is ENHRY and CDR2 SYGVKD. Written as DNA, the CDR3 is TGTGCCATCGGACCGGGAACTACGGGCTACACCTTC. This translates into CAIGPGTTGYTF.

The V and J genes are TRBV20-1 and TRBJ2-7; 8 bases match TRBD1. This CDR3 is 11 amino acids long. Germline V CDR1 and CDR2: DFQATT, SNEGSKA (reference sequence). V shed 4 bases, J shed 5 bases, and the junction held 1 base outside the gene matches. CDR3 DNA sequence: TGCAGTGCTACAGGGGGCCACGAGCAGTACTTC. It codes for CSATGGHEQYF.

This clone was seen only once. The gene calls are TRBV14 and TRBJ2-7; maybe TRBD2 (6 bases). V was pared by 0 bases and J by 4 bases, with 13 bases between. Looked up from germline, CDR1 is SGHDN and CDR2 is FVKESK. The CDR3 is made up of 15 amino acids. CDR3 in DNA: TGTGCCAGCAGCCAAGATCACGGGGGAACTTACGAGCAGTACTTC. This codes for CASSQDHGGTYEQYF.

This clone was found a few times. The CDR3 reads CASSNLHRGGTEAFF. DNA for the CDR3: TGCGCCAGCAGCAATCTACACAGGGGTGGGACTGAAGCTTTCTTT. The rearrangement joins TRBV5-1 to TRBJ1-1; 7 positions agree with TRBD1. Germline V gene data show CDR1 as SGHRS and CDR2 as YFSETQ. V lost 4 bases, J lost 5 bases, and 11 bases stayed unmatched. This CDR3 contains 15 residues.

The chain combines TRBV28 with TRBJ2-7; possible D gene TRBD2, 5 bases. The CDR3 spans 14 residues. The V and J ends lost 3 bases and 7 bases respectively, with 16 bases between them. Germline V gives CDR1 MDHEN, CDR2 SYDVKM. The CDR3 DNA reads TGTGCCAGCAGTTTGAGGGCAGCTACTCGTGAGCAGTACTTC. This gives the protein CASSLRAATREQYF.

In its sample, this clone was seen once. The chain couples TRBV27 to TRBJ2-5; 9 positions agree with TRBD2. The CDR3 consists of 14 residues. Germline V lookup: CDR1 MNHEY, CDR2 SMNVEV (reference sequence). Germline trimming cut 5 bases from V and 4 bases from J; bases unmatched to any gene: 5. The DNA for the CDR3 is TGTGCCAGCAGTCGCGGGGGGGCGAGAGAGACCCAGTACTTC. Amino acids: CASSRGGARETQYF.

This rearrangement joins TRBV7-2 to TRBJ1-1, with TRBD1 matching over 10 bases. In germline, CDR1 is SGHTA, CDR2 FQGNSA. The CDR3 contains 12 residues. The J segment lost 11 bases and the V segment lost 5 bases, leaving 5 bases of the junction unmatched. The CDR3 loop is CASSRQGARAFF. CDR3 in DNA: TGTGCCAGCAGCAGACAGGGGGCGCGGGCTTTCTTT. The variable domain in full, completed from reference TRBV7-2 and TRBJ1-1, reads GAGVSQSPSNKVTEKGKDVELRCDPISGHTALYWYRQSLGQGLEFLIYFQGNSAPDKSGLPSDRFSAERTGGSVSTLTIQRTQQEDSAVYLCASSRQGARAFFGQGTRLTVV.

The sample holds one count of this clone. This chain joins TRBV15 and TRBJ2-2; D possibly corresponds to TRBD1 (6 bases). Germline values: CDR1 LNHNV, CDR2 YYDKDF (reference sequence). This CDR3 region has 14 residues. Trimming cost V 8 bases and J 3 bases, with 13 bases left between them. The CDR3 region has the DNA TGTGCCACCCGAGACACAGGGCACACCGGGGAGCTGTTTTTT. It codes for CATRDTGHTGELFF. Full variable domain (missing parts from reference TRBV15 and TRBJ2-2): DAMVIQNPRYQVTQFGKPVTLSCSQTLNHNVMYWYQQKSSQAPKLLFHYYDKDFNNEADTPDNFQSRRPNTSFCFLDIRSPGLGDTAMYLCATRDTGHTGELFFGEGSRLTVL.

The sample holds a few counts of this clone. The V and J genes are TRBV4-3 and TRBJ1-1; D is ambiguous. Germline lookup yields CDR1 LGHNA and CDR2 YSLEER. This CDR3 has 16 amino acids. V lost 0 bases and J 0 bases, leaving 11 bases between the germline ends. CDR3 nucleotides: TGCGCCAGCAGCCAAGAAATACGGTTGCTGAACACTGAAGCTTTCTTT. Amino acid sequence: CASSQEIRLLNTEAFF.

The V call is TRBV4-3, the J call TRBJ2-2; 9 positions agree with TRBD2. With V trimmed by 0 bases and J by 7 bases, 15 bases remained unmatched. From germline, CDR1 is LGHNA and CDR2 YSLEER. The CDR3 extends over 19 amino acids. The CDR3 DNA sequence: TGCGCCAGCAGCCAAGACGTACTCGCGGGGGGGCCGGTTGGCGGGGAGCTGTTTTTT. This translates into CASSQDVLAGGPVGGELFF.

V is TRBV6-5 and J is TRBJ1-1; 7 positions agree with TRBD1. Trimming at V came to 4 bases and at J to 3 bases, leaving 5 bases not matched to a gene. This CDR3 is 14 amino acids long. Germline assignment: CDR1 MNHEY and CDR2 SVGAGI. This CDR3 reads CASSFRTGDTEAFF. CDR3 DNA: TGTGCCAGCAGTTTCCGGACAGGAGACACTGAAGCTTTCTTT.

The V call is TRBV9, the J call TRBJ2-2; tentative D call: TRBD2 (7 bases). V lost 0 bases to trimming and J lost 7 bases, with 16 bases between them. The CDR3 loop spans 16 amino acids. Germline CDR1 SGDLS, CDR2 YYNGEE. CDR3 sequence reads: CASSVDSGGLGGELFF. The DNA for the CDR3 is TGTGCCAGCAGCGTAGATTCCGGGGGGCTTGGCGGGGAGCTGTTTTTT.

This CDR3 reads CASSERVPPSTDTQYF. The CDR3 DNA reads TGTGCCAGCAGTGAACGGGTACCACCTAGCACAGATACGCAGTATTTT. The rearrangement uses TRBV25-1 and TRBJ2-3; no firm D call. The CDR3 runs to 16 residues. The germline V gene encodes CDR1 MGHDK and CDR2 SYGVNS. The V and J ends lost 2 bases and 0 bases respectively, with 12 bases between them. The variable domain in full, completed from reference TRBV25-1 and TRBJ2-3, reads EADIYQTPRYLVIGTGKKITLECSQTMGHDKMYWYQQDPGMELHLIHYSYGVNSTEKGDLSSESTVSRIRTEHFPLTLESARPSHTSQYLCASSERVPPSTDTQYFGPGTRLTVL.